These 22 T cell receptor beta chains originate from one sample sequenced in a study of technical replicates of blood from a few donors. Sequencing was performed with immunoSEQ multiplex PCR; in TCRdb, only in-frame clones are kept and a portion is missing. The sample consists of 83,000 or so clones, around 94% of them appearing once. The sequencing sample was made of T cells isolated from PBMCs. These receptors were collected from a human donor in good health.

This chain uses TRBV5-1 with TRBJ2-7; a possible D gene is TRBD2 (6 bases). Germline CDR1 reads SGHRS; CDR2 reads YFSETQ. The CDR3 length is 15 residues. Trimming removed 0 bases from V and 1 base from J, with 11 bases in between. CDR3 amino acids: CASSLEVGGSYEQYF. The CDR3 DNA follows: TGCGCCAGCAGCTTGGAGGTAGGAGGGTCCTACGAGCAGTACTTC.

The V call is TRBV6-1, the J call TRBJ1-1; D is perhaps TRBD1 (5 bases). The V end lost 6 bases, the J end lost 1 base, and 9 bases lay between the germline ends. This CDR3 spans 13 amino acids. The germline V gene encodes CDR1 MNHNS and CDR2 SASEGT. In nucleotides, the CDR3 is TGTGCCAGCAGCGCAACAGGGAACACTGAAGCTTTCTTT. Its protein product is CASSATGNTEAFF.

The gene calls are TRBV11-2 and TRBJ2-5, with D maybe TRBD1 (5 bases). V was pared by 5 bases and J by 1 base, with 11 bases between. Looked up from germline, CDR1 is SGHAT and CDR2 is FQNNGV. The CDR3 is 14 residues long. DNA of the CDR3: TGTGCCAGCAGCAACGTAAGGGGCCAAGAGACCCAGTACTTC. Translation: CASSNVRGQETQYF.

The V gene is TRBV7-2, the J gene TRBJ2-3; 11 bases are a match to TRBD2. The V gene's germline CDR1 is SGHTA and CDR2 FQGNSA. The length of the CDR3 is 16 residues. Germline trimming cut 5 bases from V and 2 bases from J; bases unmatched to any gene: 6. The CDR3 DNA sequence: TGTGCCAGCAGCCGAGGGACTAGCGGACCCACAGATACGCAGTATTTT. Amino acid sequence: CASSRGTSGPTDTQYF.

This chain joins TRBV2 and TRBJ1-6; a weak D match, TRBD1 (6 bases). Germline V gene lookup returns CDR1 SNHLY and CDR2 FYNNEI. V was pared by 7 bases and J by 5 bases, with 12 bases between. The CDR3 totals 14 residues. The CDR3 reads CASKDRRNNSPLHF. CDR3 bases: TGTGCCAGCAAAGACAGGAGAAATAATTCACCCCTCCACTTT.

The rearrangement uses TRBV2 and TRBJ1-4, with D possibly matching TRBD1 (6 bases). Looked up from germline, CDR1 is SNHLY and CDR2 is FYNNEI. V was clipped by 7 bases and J by 2 bases, with 20 bases between them. CDR3 size: 17 residues. CDR3 sequence (DNA): TGTGCCAGCATGGGTAACAGGGACGAGGCGACTAATGAAAAACTGTTTTTT. The encoded protein is CASMGNRDEATNEKLFF.

The chain combines TRBV14 with TRBJ2-2, with 11 positions matching TRBD1. The CDR3 covers 17 residues. Germline CDR1 SGHDN, CDR2 FVKESK. V shed 2 bases, J shed 3 bases, and the junction held 5 bases outside the gene matches. The CDR3 is CASSQLPGQGDTGELFF. The CDR3 nucleotides are TGTGCCAGCAGCCAATTACCGGGACAGGGGGACACCGGGGAGCTGTTTTTT.

This chain joins TRBV5-1 and TRBJ2-3, with 11 bases identical to TRBD2. CDR1 SGHRS and CDR2 YFSETQ come from the germline V gene. The CDR3 extends over 15 amino acids. The J segment lost 3 bases and the V segment lost 1 base, leaving 1 base of the junction unmatched. CDR3 nucleotide sequence: TGCGCCAGCAGCTTGACTAGCGGGAGTACAGATACGCAGTATTTT. The encoded protein is CASSLTSGSTDTQYF.

CDR3 coding DNA: TGTGCTAGTGGTTGGAAAACAGGGGTTTCCACTGAAGCTTTCTTT. This gives the protein CASGWKTGVSTEAFF. The chain has TRBV12-5 and TRBJ1-1; 7 nucleotides agree with TRBD1. CDR3 size: 15 residues. The V gene's germline CDR1 is LGHNT and CDR2 FRNRAP. V trimming: 4 bases; J trimming: 4 bases; junction bases outside the gene matches: 9. The entire variable domain, with the rest obtained from reference TRBV12-5 and TRBJ1-1, is as follows: DARVTQTPRHKVTEMGQEVTMRCQPILGHNTVFWYRQTMMQGLELLAYFRNRAPLDDSGMPKDRFSAEMPDATLATLKIQPSEPRDSAVYFCASGWKTGVSTEAFFGQGTRLTVV.

The rearrangement joins TRBV19 to TRBJ2-7; tentative D call: TRBD1 (6 bases). Germline CDR1 and CDR2: LNHDA and SQIVND (reference sequence). The V end lost 5 bases, the J end lost 2 bases, and 16 bases lay between the germline ends. The CDR3 is 15 residues long. The CDR3 region is CASSGWGHIAYEQYF. The CDR3 region has the DNA TGTGCCAGTAGTGGTTGGGGACACATAGCCTACGAGCAGTACTTC. Supplemented by reference TRBV19 and TRBJ2-7, the full variable domain reads DGGITQSPKYLFRKEGQNVTLSCEQNLNHDAMYWYRQDPGQGLRLIYYSQIVNDFQKGDIAEGYSVSREKKESFPLTVTSAQKNPTAFYLCASSGWGHIAYEQYFGPGTRLTVT.

The chain has TRBV6-4 and TRBJ2-7; 8 bases are shared with TRBD2. The CDR3 is 14 amino acids. Germline lookup yields CDR1 MRHNA and CDR2 SNTAGT. Trimming at V came to 5 bases and at J to 6 bases, leaving 9 bases not matched to a gene. CDR3 bases: TGTGCCAGCAGTAAAGGCCGGGGGGGCGGCGAGCAGTACTTC. It codes for CASSKGRGGGEQYF.

The chain links TRBV6-1 to TRBJ1-5; unclear D gene. V was pared by 4 bases and J by 5 bases, with 3 bases between. CDR3 length equals 11 residues. Germline V gene sequence: CDR1 MNHNS, CDR2 SASEGT. The CDR3 DNA sequence: TGTGCCAGCAGTGCCTATCAGCCCCAGCATTTT. It yields the protein CASSAYQPQHF.

This clone has just one count. The gene calls are TRBV11-3 and TRBJ2-2; no firm D call. V gave up 5 bases and J gave up 4 bases, with 8 bases separating them. CDR1 is SGHNT, CDR2 YENEEA, per germline. The CDR3 consists of 13 residues. This CDR3 is CASSQYSTGELFF. The CDR3 DNA reads TGTGCCAGCAGCCAGTACAGCACCGGGGAGCTGTTTTTT.

This sequence joins TRBV9 and TRBJ1-2, with TRBD1 matching 7 bases. The CDR3 is 15 residues long. CDR1 and CDR2 (germline): SGDLS, YYNGEE. With 3 bases clipped from V and 2 bases from J, the junction kept 7 bases outside the gene matches. The CDR3 nucleotides read TGTGCCAGCAGCGCCTACGGACAGGCAAACTATGGCTACACCTTC. This translates into CASSAYGQANYGYTF.

The rearrangement uses TRBV25-1 and TRBJ1-1; TRBD1 agrees at 8 bases. Looked up from germline, CDR1 is MGHDK and CDR2 is SYGVNS. After removal of 5 bases from V and 6 bases from J, the junction contained 5 bases not matched to a gene. The CDR3 totals 13 residues. The CDR3 region is CASSQGATPEAFF. The CDR3 DNA reads as TGTGCCAGCAGTCAGGGGGCGACTCCTGAAGCTTTCTTT.

The V and J genes are TRBV11-2 and TRBJ2-1, with 11 bases matching TRBD2. Trimming removed 6 bases from V and 7 bases from J; junction bases left unmatched: 17. The CDR3 sequence is 18 residues long. Germline V gene sequence: CDR1 SGHAT, CDR2 FQNNGV. CDR3 sequence (DNA): TGTGCCAGCAGGACCGTTCGAGGTAGCGGGGGGGCCGCGAATGAGCAGTTCTTC. Translated, it gives CASRTVRGSGGAANEQFF.

CDR3 in DNA: TGCGCCAGCAGCCAAGGGGGTAGCGGGGGACCAGATACGCAGTATTTT. Residues: CASSQGGSGGPDTQYF. The rearrangement links TRBV4-1 to TRBJ2-3, with TRBD2 matching over 9 bases. J gave up 4 bases and V 1 base, and 6 bases lay outside the gene matches. Germline V CDR1 and CDR2: MGHRA, YSYEKL. The CDR3 contains 16 residues.

CDR3 loop: CASSLSLGLKNIQYF. The CDR3 nucleotides are TGTGCCAGCAGCCTAAGCCTAGGTCTCAAAAACATTCAGTACTTC. V gene TRBV6-5 combines with J gene TRBJ2-4; D gene uncertain. The ends were cut back, 6 bases at V and 3 bases at J, with 15 bases in the middle. In germline, CDR1 is MNHEY, CDR2 SVGAGI. This CDR3 has 15 amino acids.

The chain carries TRBV6-1 and TRBJ2-7; tentatively, D is TRBD1 (6 bases). Germline CDR1 MNHNS, CDR2 SASEGT. There are 13 residues in the CDR3. V lost 10 bases to trimming and J lost 7 bases, with 20 bases between them. The CDR3 is CATVRQAPGEQYF. CDR3 bases: TGTGCCACCGTTCGACAGGCCCCAGGGGAGCAGTACTTC.

V gene TRBV7-9 combines with J gene TRBJ2-7; unclear D gene. Germline V gene lookup returns CDR1 SEHNR and CDR2 FQNEAQ (reference sequence). This CDR3 has 12 residues. Between the trimmed V and J ends, which lost 2 bases and 3 bases, there was a span of 5 bases. The CDR3 loop is CASSLTDYEQYF. The CDR3 DNA reads TGTGCCAGCAGCTTAACAGACTACGAGCAGTACTTC. Drawing the rest from reference TRBV7-9 and TRBJ2-7, the complete variable domain is DTGVSQNPRHKITKRGQNVTFRCDPISEHNRLYWYRQTLGQGPEFLTYFQNEAQLEKSRLLSDRFSAERPKGSFSTLEIQRTEQGDSAMYLCASSLTDYEQYFGPGTRLTVT.

The chain couples TRBV2 to TRBJ1-2; a possible D gene is TRBD1 (5 bases). CDR1 is SNHLY, CDR2 FYNNEI, per germline. Trimming stripped 5 bases from V and 4 bases from J, with 11 bases between. This CDR3 has 13 amino acids. The CDR3 protein is CASSWEGSYGYTF. CDR3 bases: TGTGCCAGCAGTTGGGAGGGGTCCTATGGCTACACCTTC. The whole variable domain, remainder taken from reference TRBV2 and TRBJ1-2, is EPEVTQTPSHQVTQMGQEVILRCVPISNHLYFYWYRQILGQKVEFLVSFYNNEISEKSEIFDDQFSVERPDGSNFTLKIRSTKLEDSAMYFCASSWEGSYGYTFGSGTRLTVV.

The chain joins TRBV30 to TRBJ1-2; D is possibly TRBD1 (5 bases). Per the germline V gene, CDR1 is GTSNPN and CDR2 is SVGIG (reference sequence). The CDR3 length is 12 residues. Trimming pared 6 bases from V and 12 bases from J, leaving 20 bases between. CDR3 DNA: TGTGCCTGCCCCATCGGACAAGGAGTGGACACCTTC. It specifies CACPIGQGVDTF.